The source of this TCR beta chain is a study of monozygotic twins with inflammatory bowel disease (dated by TCRdb to the late 2010s). Study-level background: In total, approximately 28 monozygotic twin pairs made up the full study: 19 Danish pairs, all IBD-discordant, plus nine German pairs, of which four were IBD-concordant and five were IBD-discordant. Each individual had, on average, about 151 000 unique TCRalpha sequences and 181 000 unique TCRbeta sequences available for analysis. Disease-associated traits were sought mainly through comparisons between IBD patients and their genetically identical healthy co-twins within discordant pairs. What the research found in general, with its limitations: IBD patients had lower TCRbeta repertoire diversity, measured by the inverse Simpson index, than their healthy co-twins. Different T cell subtypes could not be distinguished in the analysis. The results gave no support for a single strong signal or clonotype linked to IBD. Compared with healthy twins, IBD patients shared fewer clonotypes with other individuals, and the difference was most pronounced in patients with signs of disease activity. Repertoire similarity did not differ between concordant and discordant twins, possibly due to limited statistical power. Because patients were on differing immunosuppressive treatments, the repertoires may have picked up extra background noise and inter-individual variability.

From each donor, a roughly 2.3 ml peripheral blood sample was drawn into PAXgene tubes and stored at -80 degrees C. Without T cell sorting, total RNA was isolated from whole blood using the PAXgene blood miRNA kit on an automated QIAcube. Deep TCRalpha and TCRbeta repertoire profiling with unique molecular barcoding was performed on peripheral blood of monozygotic twin pairs concordant or discordant for inflammatory bowel disease. Smoking habits were recorded for all twin pairs, with individuals classified as current, former or never smokers. The germline V gene provides CDR1 SGHDN and CDR2 FVKESK. The CDR3, from cysteine to phenylalanine, totals 15 residues. The DNA is unrecorded. Library creation used 5' RACE. Preparation of each TCR library used roughly 3,300 ng of total RNA. For each sample, cDNA synthesis with SMARTScribe reverse transcriptase was split into eight separate reactions. During cDNA synthesis, template switching was used to introduce unique molecular identifiers that contained a 6-nucleotide sample barcode. TCRalpha and TCRbeta cDNA was amplified in two nested PCRs of around 15 and 9 cycles, and bead purification was carried out after each PCR. Before amplification, cDNA was treated with uracil DNA-glycosylase and purified using the QIAquick PCR purification kit. The second PCR added Illumina TruSeq-compatible adapters along with sample-specific barcodes. TapeStation and Qubit were used to check library quality and concentration, and roughly 5.5 ng of each library was pooled. Sequencing of pooled libraries was carried out on an Illumina HiSeq2500 single-index Rapid Run using 2 x 100 bp reads and custom sequencing primers. The original methods were these. MiGEC version 1.2.6 was used for UMI-based consensus assembly, which corrected PCR and sequencing errors. MiXCR version 2.1.1 was used for V(D)J alignment, clonotype assembly and CDR3 extraction. Gene usage, clonotype sharing and MAIT/NKT TCR abundance were normalised by analysing the top 1000, 10 000 and 20 000 clonotypes per sample. Diversity was computed as the inverse Simpson index with the vegan R package after downsampling to 27 000 UMIs. Paired Mann-Whitney U tests were applied to discordant twin pairs, with Benjamini-Hochberg correction for multiple testing. Following TCRdb reprocessing, every CDR3 protein sequence forms one entry, and DNA is not provided. V and J calls and clone size were set by TCRdb, not the authors. The table held for this sample gives about 330,000 distinct CDR3 sequences. Approximately 2% of the sample is held by the ten biggest clonotypes.

Note on this clonotype: Its recognized antigen is unknown.

This TCR derives from a human donor with ulcerative colitis or Crohn's disease, or a healthy co-twin of an affected twin (not recorded which). In this chain, TRBV14 is recombined with TRBJ2-5. Sequenced material: blood. The CDR3 region: CASSQDRSFQETQYF.